This TCR beta chain was identified in a study of blood T cell repertoires in COVID-19. Sequencing used immunoSEQ multiplex PCR; TCRdb keeps in-frame clones, though not all of them. Of under 400,000 clones in the sample, around 87% were seen once. With V trimmed by 6 bases and J by 4 bases, 5 bases remained unmatched. Per the germline V gene, CDR1 is LNHDA and CDR2 is SQIVND (reference sequence). This CDR3 is 13 amino acids long. Across about two dozen US areas, participants ranged in age from 18 to 89 years. This TCR derives from a man aged 40-50 years in a cohort exposed to, infected with or recovered from COVID-19 (not recorded which). The sequenced material came from PBMCs or T cells enriched from blood (not recorded which). The chain combines TRBV19 with TRBJ1-1; 7 bases map to TRBD1. The CDR3 coding sequence is TGTGCCAGTAGGGGACAGTCCAGCACTGAAGCTTTCTTT. Protein: CASRGQSSTEAFF. Together with reference TRBV19 and TRBJ1-1, the CDR3 gives the full variable domain: DGGITQSPKYLFRKEGQNVTLSCEQNLNHDAMYWYRQDPGQGLRLIYYSQIVNDFQKGDIAEGYSVSREKKESFPLTVTSAQKNPTAFYLCASRGQSSTEAFFGQGTRLTVV.